This T cell receptor (beta chain) is from a study of blood T cell repertoires in COVID-19. The data were produced by immunoSEQ multiplex PCR, yet TCRdb's version contains in-frame clones alone and is incomplete. The sample has about 61,000 clones, 65% to 80% seen once; the top ten hold around 5.4%. The CDR3 is 15 residues long. With 0 bases clipped from V and 5 bases from J, the junction kept 5 bases outside the gene matches. Per germline, CDR1 MNHEY and CDR2 SVGAGI. This rearrangement joins TRBV6-5 to TRBJ1-2, with TRBD1 matching 8 bases. The sequence derives from a woman between 65 and 79 years old with acute or convalescent COVID-19. The specimen sequenced was peripheral blood. The CDR3 loop reads CASSYSYRGTYGYTF. DNA of the CDR3: TGTGCCAGCAGTTACTCGTACAGGGGGACGTATGGCTACACCTTC.